One sample yielded the 9 T cell receptor beta chains listed below, sequenced in a study of vaccination effects on CD4 cells after COVID-19. These receptors have no known antigen. Prior to sequencing, the ViraFEST assay stimulated PBMC with viral peptide pools, which expanded the antigen-specific CD4+ T cells. The authors isolated CD4+ T cells after around 9 days of culture. Sometime from March through December 2020, the person acquired a SARS-CoV-2 infection that PCR confirmed. The vaccine given was either BNT162b2 or mRNA-1273, in two doses. Assay: immunoSEQ multiplex PCR; the TCRdb copy retains only in-frame clones and omits some. The sample shows more than 15,000 clones, less than 85% of them seen only once. Here the sequenced sample was CD4+ T cells from PBMCs cultured with SARS-CoV-2 spike peptides, taken after COVID-19 vaccination. These receptors were collected from a human donor who had a prior SARS-CoV-2 infection.

This chain joins TRBV7-3 and TRBJ2-3; TRBD2 is a possible D gene (5 bases). The V end lost 1 base, the J end lost 1 base, and 9 bases lay between the germline ends. The CDR3 covers 15 residues. Per the germline V gene, CDR1 is SGHTA and CDR2 is FQGTGA. In DNA, the CDR3 is TGTGCCAGCAGCTTAAATCCGCGGGGCACAGATACGCAGTATTTT. Its translation: CASSLNPRGTDTQYF.

The chain links TRBV5-1 to TRBJ2-3; D gene uncertain. The germline V gene encodes CDR1 SGHRS and CDR2 YFSETQ. V was cut by 3 bases and J by 2 bases, with 10 bases left in between. The length of the CDR3 is 14 residues. This chain's CDR3 is CASSWGTFTDTQYF. The CDR3 DNA reads TGCGCCAGCAGCTGGGGAACGTTCACAGATACGCAGTATTTT.

This clone showed up just once. The chain uses TRBV7-2 and TRBJ1-5; TRBD1 matches 7 bases. V dropped 2 bases and J dropped 6; count of bases not matched to a gene: 4. The CDR3 length is 14 residues. The V gene's germline CDR1 is SGHTA and CDR2 FQGNSA. The CDR3 protein is CASSLSTGPQPQHF. CDR3 nucleotide sequence: TGTGCCAGCAGCTTATCGACAGGGCCTCAGCCCCAGCATTTT.

CDR3 amino acids: CASSSGNRAFPYEQYF. The CDR3 DNA reads as TGTGCCAGCAGCTCGGGGAATCGGGCCTTTCCCTACGAGCAGTACTTC. This chain uses TRBV13 with TRBJ2-7; D may be TRBD2 (5 bases). The CDR3 runs to 16 residues. Trimming cost V 4 bases and J 2 bases, with 18 bases left between them. Germline V gene data show CDR1 as PRHDT and CDR2 as FYEKMQ (reference sequence).

This rearrangement joins TRBV4-1 to TRBJ1-2, with D hard to call. Germline-derived CDR1 and CDR2 are MGHRA and YSYEKL. Trimming removed 0 bases from V and 8 bases from J, with 16 bases in between. The CDR3 contains 15 residues. The CDR3 DNA follows: TGCGCCAGCAGCCAAGATAGAGGGAAGGGTGGGGGCTACACCTTC. This sequence encodes CASSQDRGKGGGYTF.

This clone was observed a few times. The V gene is TRBV10-3, the J gene TRBJ2-1; 8 bases line up with TRBD2. The CDR3 spans 14 residues. J was trimmed by 9 bases and V by 6 bases; bases with no gene match: 10. Germline V gives CDR1 ENHRY, CDR2 SYGVKD. Written as DNA, the CDR3 is TGTGCCATCAGGCCGGGACTAGTAACTGCTGAGCAGTTCTTC. Its translation: CAIRPGLVTAEQFF.

The chain joins TRBV28 to TRBJ1-2; D not resolved. V was shortened by 5 bases and J by 0 bases, with 13 bases between the two germline ends. CDR3 length: 15 amino acids. Germline loops: CDR1 MDHEN, CDR2 SYDVKM. The CDR3 sequence is CASSKQSLTNYGYTF. The DNA of the CDR3 is TGTGCCAGCAGTAAACAGAGCCTGACTAACTATGGCTACACCTTC.

The chain combines TRBV2 with TRBJ1-5; no clear D. Deletions cut 4 bases from V and 1 base from J, with 11 bases between. The germline CDR1 and CDR2 sequences are SNHLY and FYNNEI. The CDR3 has 15 amino acids. The CDR3 sequence is CASSVEGPSNQPQHF. The CDR3 DNA sequence: TGTGCCAGCAGTGTGGAGGGCCCAAGCAATCAGCCCCAGCATTTT.

The gene calls are TRBV5-4 and TRBJ2-2; 7 nucleotides line up with TRBD2. CDR1 and CDR2 (germline): SGHNT, YYREEE (reference sequence). This CDR3 contains 16 residues. V dropped 2 bases and J dropped 6; count of bases not matched to a gene: 10. Written as DNA, the CDR3 is TGTGCCAGCAGCTTACCCCCAGGCGGGAGTGCCGGGGAGCTGTTTTTT. It translates to CASSLPPGGSAGELFF.